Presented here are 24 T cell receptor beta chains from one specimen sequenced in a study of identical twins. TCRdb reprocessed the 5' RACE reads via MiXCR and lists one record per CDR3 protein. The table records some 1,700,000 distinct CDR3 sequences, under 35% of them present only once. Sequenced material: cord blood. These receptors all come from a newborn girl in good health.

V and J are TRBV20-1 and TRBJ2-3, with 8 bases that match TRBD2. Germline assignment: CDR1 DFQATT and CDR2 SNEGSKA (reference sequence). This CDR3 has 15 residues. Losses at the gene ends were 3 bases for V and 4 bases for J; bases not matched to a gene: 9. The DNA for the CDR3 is TGCAGTGCTAGTCCGGGGGGGCCTACTGCAGATACGCAGTATTTT. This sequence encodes CSASPGGPTADTQYF.

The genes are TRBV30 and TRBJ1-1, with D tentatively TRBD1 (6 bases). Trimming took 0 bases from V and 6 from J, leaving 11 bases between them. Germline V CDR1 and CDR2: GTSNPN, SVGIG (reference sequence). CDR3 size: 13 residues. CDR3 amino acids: CAWSVGQRPEAFF. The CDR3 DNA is TGTGCCTGGAGTGTAGGACAGAGGCCTGAAGCTTTCTTT.

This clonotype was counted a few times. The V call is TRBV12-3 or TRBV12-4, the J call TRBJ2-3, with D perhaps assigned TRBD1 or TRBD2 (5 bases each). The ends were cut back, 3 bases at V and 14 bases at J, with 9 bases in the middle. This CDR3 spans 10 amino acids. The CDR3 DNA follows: TGTGCCAGCAGTTTGGGACGCACGTATTTT. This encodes CASSLGRTYF.

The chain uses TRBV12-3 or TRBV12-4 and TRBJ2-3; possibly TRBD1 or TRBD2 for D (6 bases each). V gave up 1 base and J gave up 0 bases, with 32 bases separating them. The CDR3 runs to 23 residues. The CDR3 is CASSLGTFLGGPPFTTSTDTQYF. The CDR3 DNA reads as TGTGCCAGCAGTTTAGGAACCTTCCTGGGGGGCCCCCCATTTACCACAAGCACAGATACGCAGTATTTT.

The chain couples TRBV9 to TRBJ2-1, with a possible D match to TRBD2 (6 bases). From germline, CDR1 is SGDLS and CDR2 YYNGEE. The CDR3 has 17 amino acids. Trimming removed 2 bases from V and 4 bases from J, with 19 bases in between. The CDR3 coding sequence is TGTGCCAGCAGCGTTCACCCGCTAGCGCGGCCATACAATGAGCAGTTCTTC. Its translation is CASSVHPLARPYNEQFF.

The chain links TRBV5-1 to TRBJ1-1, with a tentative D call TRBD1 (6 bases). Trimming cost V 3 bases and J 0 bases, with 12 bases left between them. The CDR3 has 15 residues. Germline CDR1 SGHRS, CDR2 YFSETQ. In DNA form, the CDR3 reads TGCGCCAGCAGCTCTGGGGACATCATGAACACTGAAGCTTTCTTT. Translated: CASSSGDIMNTEAFF.

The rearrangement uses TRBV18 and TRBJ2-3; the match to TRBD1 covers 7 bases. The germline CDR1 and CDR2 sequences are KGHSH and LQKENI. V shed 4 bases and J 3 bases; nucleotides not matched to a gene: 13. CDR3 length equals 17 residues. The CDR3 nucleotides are TGTGCCAGCTCACTTAACCGGGACAGCCTCAGGACAGATACGCAGTATTTT. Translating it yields CASSLNRDSLRTDTQYF. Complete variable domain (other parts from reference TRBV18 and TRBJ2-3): NAGVMQNPRHLVRRRGQEARLRCSPMKGHSHVYWYRQLPEEGLKFMVYLQKENIIDESGMPKERFSAEFPKEGPSILRIQQVVRGDSAAYFCASSLNRDSLRTDTQYFGPGTRLTVL.

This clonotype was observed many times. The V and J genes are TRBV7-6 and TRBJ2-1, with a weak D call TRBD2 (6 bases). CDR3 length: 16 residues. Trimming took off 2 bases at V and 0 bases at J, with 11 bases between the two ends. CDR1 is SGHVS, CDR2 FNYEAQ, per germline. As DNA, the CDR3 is TGTGCCAGCAGCTTAACGGGGGTTAGCTCCTACAATGAGCAGTTCTTC. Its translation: CASSLTGVSSYNEQFF.

The DNA of the CDR3 is TGCAGCGTTGGCGAGAGGAGAGGTTGGCAAGAGACCCAGTACTTC. Encoded protein: CSVGERRGWQETQYF. The rearrangement links TRBV29-1 to TRBJ2-5; D is unresolved. Trimming pared 4 bases from V and 2 bases from J, leaving 17 bases between. Germline V gene data show CDR1 as SQVTM and CDR2 as ANQGSEA. The length of the CDR3 is 15 residues.

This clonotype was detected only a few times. The CDR3 protein is CSASQGSLNYGYTF. The CDR3 DNA reads TGCAGTGCTTCACAGGGGTCCCTTAACTATGGCTACACCTTC. The V gene is TRBV20-1, the J gene TRBJ1-2; TRBD1 agrees at 7 bases. J lost 1 base, V lost 5 bases, and 7 bases had no gene match. Germline V gene sequence: CDR1 DFQATT, CDR2 SNEGSKA (reference sequence). The CDR3 totals 14 residues.

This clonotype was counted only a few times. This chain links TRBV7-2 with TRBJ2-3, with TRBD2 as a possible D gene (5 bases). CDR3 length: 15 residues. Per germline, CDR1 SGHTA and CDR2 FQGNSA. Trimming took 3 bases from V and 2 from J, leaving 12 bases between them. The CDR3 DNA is TGTGCCAGCAGCTTCGAGAGAGGGATCACAGATACGCAGTATTTT. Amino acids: CASSFERGITDTQYF.

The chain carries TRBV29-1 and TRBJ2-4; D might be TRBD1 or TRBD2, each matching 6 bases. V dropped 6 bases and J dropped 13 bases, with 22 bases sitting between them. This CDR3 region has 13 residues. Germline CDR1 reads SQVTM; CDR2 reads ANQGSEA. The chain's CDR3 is CSVPALGGREQYF. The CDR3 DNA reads TGCAGCGTCCCCGCCTTAGGGGGGCGTGAGCAGTACTTC.

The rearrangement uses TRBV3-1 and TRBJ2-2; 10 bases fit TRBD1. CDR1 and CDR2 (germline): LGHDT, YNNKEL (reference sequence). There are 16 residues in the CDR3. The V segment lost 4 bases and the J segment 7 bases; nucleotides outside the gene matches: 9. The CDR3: CASSPGQGTGGGELFF. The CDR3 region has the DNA TGTGCCAGCAGCCCGGGACAGGGGACTGGCGGCGGGGAGCTGTTTTTT.

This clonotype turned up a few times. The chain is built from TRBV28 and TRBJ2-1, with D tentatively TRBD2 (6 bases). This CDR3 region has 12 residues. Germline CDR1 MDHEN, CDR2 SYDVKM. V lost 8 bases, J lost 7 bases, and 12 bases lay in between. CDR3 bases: TGTGCCAGCGGAGGGTATTGGAATGAGCAGTTCTTC. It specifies CASGGYWNEQFF. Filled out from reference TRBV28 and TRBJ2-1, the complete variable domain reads DVKVTQSSRYLVKRTGEKVFLECVQDMDHENMFWYRQDPGLGLRLIYFSYDVKMKEKGDIPEGYSVSREKKERFSLILESASTNQTSMYLCASGGYWNEQFFGPGTRLTVL.

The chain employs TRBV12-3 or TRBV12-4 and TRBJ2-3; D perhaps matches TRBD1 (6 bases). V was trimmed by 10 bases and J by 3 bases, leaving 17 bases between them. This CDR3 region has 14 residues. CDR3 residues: CATNRGGRTDTQYF. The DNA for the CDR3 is TGTGCCACCAATCGTGGGGGCAGAACAGATACGCAGTATTTT.

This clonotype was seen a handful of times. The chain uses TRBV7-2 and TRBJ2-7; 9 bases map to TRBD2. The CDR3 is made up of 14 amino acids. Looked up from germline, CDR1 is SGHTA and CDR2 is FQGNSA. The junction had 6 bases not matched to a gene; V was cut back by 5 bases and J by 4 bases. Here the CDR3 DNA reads TGTGCCAGCAGCCCGCTAGCGGGGTGGTACGAGCAGTACTTC. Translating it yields CASSPLAGWYEQYF.

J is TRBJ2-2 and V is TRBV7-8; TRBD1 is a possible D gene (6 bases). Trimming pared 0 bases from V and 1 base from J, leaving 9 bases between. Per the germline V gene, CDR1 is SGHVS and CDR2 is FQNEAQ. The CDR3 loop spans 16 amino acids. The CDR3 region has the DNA TGTGCCAGCAGCTTAGCCCCGGACAGGAACACCGGGGAGCTGTTTTTT. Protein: CASSLAPDRNTGELFF.

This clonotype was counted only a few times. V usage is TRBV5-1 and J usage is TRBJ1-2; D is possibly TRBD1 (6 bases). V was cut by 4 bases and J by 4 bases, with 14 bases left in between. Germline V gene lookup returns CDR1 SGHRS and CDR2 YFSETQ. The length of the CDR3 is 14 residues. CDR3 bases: TGCGCCAGCAGCCTGGAGGGACAACTCTATGGCTACACCTTC. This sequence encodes CASSLEGQLYGYTF.

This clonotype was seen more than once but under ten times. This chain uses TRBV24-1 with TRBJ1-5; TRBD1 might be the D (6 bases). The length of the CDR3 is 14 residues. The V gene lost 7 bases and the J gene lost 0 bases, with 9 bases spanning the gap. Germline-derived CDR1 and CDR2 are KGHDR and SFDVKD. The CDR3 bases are TGTGCCACCAGCGGGACAAATAGCAATCAGCCCCAGCATTTT. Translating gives CATSGTNSNQPQHF.

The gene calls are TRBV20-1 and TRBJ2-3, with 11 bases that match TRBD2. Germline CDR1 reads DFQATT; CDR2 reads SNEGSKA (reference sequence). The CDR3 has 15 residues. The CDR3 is CRPLRTSGSMDTQYF. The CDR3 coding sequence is TGCAGACCCCTAAGAACTAGCGGGAGTATGGATACGCAGTATTTT.

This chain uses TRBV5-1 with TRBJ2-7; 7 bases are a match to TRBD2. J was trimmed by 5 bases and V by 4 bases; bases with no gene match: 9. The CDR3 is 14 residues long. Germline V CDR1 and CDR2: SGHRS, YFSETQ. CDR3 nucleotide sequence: TGCGCCAGCAGCCCGGGACTATTAACCGACGAGCAGTACTTC. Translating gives CASSPGLLTDEQYF.

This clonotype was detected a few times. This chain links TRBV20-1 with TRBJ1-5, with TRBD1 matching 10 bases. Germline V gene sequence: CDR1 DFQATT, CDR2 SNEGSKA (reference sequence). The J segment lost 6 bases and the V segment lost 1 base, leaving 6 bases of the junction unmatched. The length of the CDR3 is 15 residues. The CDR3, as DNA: TGCAGTGCTAGAGTTTTAGGACAGGGGGGTCAGCCCCAGCATTTT. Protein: CSARVLGQGGQPQHF.

The CDR3 sequence: CSARVMGQGPYEQYF. DNA for the CDR3: TGCAGTGCTAGAGTAATGGGACAGGGTCCCTACGAGCAGTACTTC. The rearrangement uses TRBV20-1 and TRBJ2-7; 9 nucleotides line up with TRBD1. J gave up 2 bases and V 1 base, and 6 bases lay outside the gene matches. The CDR3 spans 15 residues. Per germline, CDR1 DFQATT and CDR2 SNEGSKA (reference sequence).

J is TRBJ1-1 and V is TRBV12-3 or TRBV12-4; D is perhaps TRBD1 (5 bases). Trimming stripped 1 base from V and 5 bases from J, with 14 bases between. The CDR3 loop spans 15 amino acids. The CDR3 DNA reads TGTGCCAGCAGTTTAGTACCCCCTGGGGGGACTGAAGCTTTCTTT. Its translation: CASSLVPPGGTEAFF.